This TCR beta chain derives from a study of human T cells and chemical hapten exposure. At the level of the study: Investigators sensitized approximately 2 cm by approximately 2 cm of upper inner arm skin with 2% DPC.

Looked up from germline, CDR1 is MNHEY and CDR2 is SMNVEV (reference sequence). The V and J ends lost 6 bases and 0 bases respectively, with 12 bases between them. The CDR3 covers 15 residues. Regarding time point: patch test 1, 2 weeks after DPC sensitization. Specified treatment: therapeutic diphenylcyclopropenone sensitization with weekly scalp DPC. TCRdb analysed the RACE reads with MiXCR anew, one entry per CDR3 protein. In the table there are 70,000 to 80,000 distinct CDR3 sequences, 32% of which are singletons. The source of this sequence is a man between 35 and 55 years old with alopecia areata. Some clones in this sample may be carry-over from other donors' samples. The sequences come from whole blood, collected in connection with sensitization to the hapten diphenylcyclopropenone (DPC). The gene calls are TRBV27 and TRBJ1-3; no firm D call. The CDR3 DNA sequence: TGTGCCAGCAGAGCCGGAGAGCTCTCTGGAAACACCATATATTTT. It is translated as CASRAGELSGNTIYF.